The 30 T cell receptor beta chains below come from one sample, sequenced in a study of response to subunit inactivated influenza vaccine. Via MiXCR, TCRdb re-called the RT-PCR reads, giving one row per CDR3 protein. The repertoire consists of about 520,000 distinct CDR3 sequences, with roughly 23% occurring once and the leading ten covering less than 2.5%. Source: CD4+ T cells sorted from PBMCs, taken about 5 days after vaccination. Receptors originate from a man aged 50-59 years who received an inactivated influenza vaccine.

This clonotype occurred a few times. The chain recombines TRBV20-1 with TRBJ2-3, with unresolved D. V was shortened by 4 bases and J by 0 bases, with 5 bases between the two germline ends. The CDR3 has 12 amino acids. Germline V gene sequence: CDR1 DFQATT, CDR2 SNEGSKA (reference sequence). CDR3 in amino acids: CSAMMSTDTQYF. CDR3 bases: TGCAGTGCTATGATGAGCACAGATACGCAGTATTTT.

This clonotype was detected many times. The chain joins TRBV14 to TRBJ1-1, with a possible D match to TRBD1 (6 bases). Germline V gives CDR1 SGHDN, CDR2 FVKESK. V lost 1 base to trimming and J lost 1 base, with 7 bases between them. This CDR3 contains 14 residues. CDR3 protein: CASSQGGGNTEAFF. The CDR3 bases are TGTGCCAGCAGCCAAGGAGGGGGGAACACTGAAGCTTTCTTT.

The rearrangement uses TRBV12-3 or TRBV12-4 and TRBJ1-2, with 10 bases that match TRBD1. Trimming at V came to 4 bases and at J to 4 bases, leaving 6 bases not matched to a gene. The CDR3 has 15 amino acids. CDR3: CASSYPGQGRYGYTF. The CDR3 DNA reads TGTGCCAGCAGTTATCCGGGACAGGGGCGCTATGGCTACACCTTC.

This clonotype was recorded a few times. The CDR3 region is CASSRLAGVAETQYF. CDR3 sequence (DNA): TGTGCCAGCAGTCGGCTTGCGGGGGTAGCGGAGACCCAGTACTTC. This sequence joins TRBV6-1 and TRBJ2-5, with 7 positions matching TRBD2. The CDR3 extends over 15 amino acids. Germline CDR1 reads MNHNS; CDR2 reads SASEGT. Unmatched junction bases numbered 11, after V lost 5 bases and J lost 5 bases.

This clonotype appeared many times. The chain couples TRBV29-1 to TRBJ2-1; D may match TRBD1 or TRBD2 (6 bases each). Trimming took 2 bases from V and 0 from J, leaving 14 bases between them. This CDR3 contains 16 residues. The germline V gene encodes CDR1 SQVTM and CDR2 ANQGSEA. The CDR3 DNA is TGCAGCGTTGAACCCCAACGGGGGCTCTCCTACAATGAGCAGTTCTTC. It encodes CSVEPQRGLSYNEQFF.

This clonotype has more than one count but fewer than ten. This chain links TRBV4-2 with TRBJ2-7, with D perhaps matching TRBD2 (6 bases). Germline V CDR1 and CDR2: LGHNA, YNFKEQ. Trimming removed 1 base from V and 2 bases from J, with 18 bases in between. The CDR3 sequence is 17 residues long. The CDR3 loop reads CASSQGLADLIAYEQYF. Written as DNA, the CDR3 is TGTGCCAGCAGCCAAGGTTTAGCGGATCTTATAGCCTACGAGCAGTACTTC.

CDR3 sequence reads: CSARQGTSSYEQYF. As DNA, the CDR3 is TGCAGTGCTAGACAAGGGACATCCTCCTACGAGCAGTACTTC. The chain recombines TRBV20-1 with TRBJ2-7; the D gene is possibly TRBD1 (6 bases). Trimming removed 2 bases at V and 0 bases at J, with 11 bases between. The germline V gene has CDR1 DFQATT and CDR2 SNEGSKA (reference sequence). The CDR3 has 14 amino acids.

This chain connects TRBV10-3 to TRBJ2-3; D gene unclear. V was cut by 5 bases and J by 4 bases, with 4 bases left in between. In germline, CDR1 is ENHRY, CDR2 SYGVKD. This CDR3 is 11 amino acids long. The CDR3 DNA reads TGTGCCATCAGTAAGGCAGATACGCAGTATTTT. Translating gives CAISKADTQYF.

V gene TRBV5-6 combines with J gene TRBJ2-6; no clear D gene. The CDR3 sequence is 15 residues long. V lost 3 bases to trimming and J lost 1 base, with 8 bases between them. The germline gives CDR1 SGHDT, CDR2 YYEEEE. The CDR3 loop reads CASSSGPSGANVLTF. The CDR3 nucleotides are TGTGCCAGCAGCTCGGGTCCTTCTGGGGCCAACGTCCTGACTTTC.

This clonotype was counted only a few times. V usage is TRBV6-1 and J usage is TRBJ2-1; tentatively, D is TRBD2 (5 bases). CDR3 length equals 15 residues. Germline V gene lookup returns CDR1 MNHNS and CDR2 SASEGT. Trimming left V 4 bases short and J 8 bases short, with 18 bases between. CDR3 region: CASSVRVTMSDEQFF. The CDR3 DNA reads as TGTGCCAGCAGTGTGAGGGTAACGATGTCCGATGAGCAGTTCTTC.

This clonotype has more than one count but fewer than ten. The chain joins TRBV20-1 to TRBJ2-7, with 12 bases that match TRBD1. The length of the CDR3 is 15 residues. Unmatched junction bases numbered 1, after V lost 1 base and J lost 0 bases. Germline values: CDR1 DFQATT, CDR2 SNEGSKA (reference sequence). CDR3 bases: TGCAGTGCTAGAGGGGACAGGGGGCTCTCCTACGAGCAGTACTTC. Protein sequence: CSARGDRGLSYEQYF.

This rearrangement joins TRBV7-9 to TRBJ2-5, with 10 bases aligning to TRBD1. The CDR3 extends over 17 amino acids. Germline V gene data show CDR1 as SEHNR and CDR2 as FQNEAQ (reference sequence). Trimming at V came to 5 bases and at J to 0 bases, leaving 9 bases not matched to a gene. CDR3 sequence (DNA): TGTGCCAGCAGCCCGGGAGGGACAGGGGCACACCAAGAGACCCAGTACTTC. It translates to CASSPGGTGAHQETQYF. The whole variable domain, filled in from reference TRBV7-9 and TRBJ2-5, reads DTGVSQNPRHKITKRGQNVTFRCDPISEHNRLYWYRQTLGQGPEFLTYFQNEAQLEKSRLLSDRFSAERPKGSFSTLEIQRTEQGDSAMYLCASSPGGTGAHQETQYFGPGTRLLVL.

The sample holds a few counts of this clonotype. The V and J genes are TRBV20-1 and TRBJ1-3; tentative D call: TRBD1 (5 bases). Germline lookup yields CDR1 DFQATT and CDR2 SNEGSKA (reference sequence). V shed 0 bases and J shed 1 base, with 10 bases lying between them. This CDR3 has 15 amino acids. The DNA of the CDR3 is TGCAGTGCTAGAGATCTTAGACAGTCTGGAAACACCATATATTTT. As protein: CSARDLRQSGNTIYF.

The chain couples TRBV6-2 or TRBV6-3 to TRBJ1-4; TRBD1 matches 9 bases. J lost 7 bases, V lost 8 bases, and 5 bases had no gene match. The CDR3 is 13 residues long. CDR1 is MNHEY, CDR2 SVGEGT, per germline. CDR3 sequence: CASQRDRAEKLFF. CDR3 in DNA: TGTGCCAGCCAAAGGGACAGGGCTGAAAAACTGTTTTTT.

Only a few counts were recorded for this clonotype. The chain employs TRBV7-9 and TRBJ2-1, with unresolved D. Trimming cost V 0 bases and J 10 bases, with 10 bases left between them. The CDR3 spans 13 residues. CDR1 and CDR2 from the germline V gene are SEHNR and FQNEAQ (reference sequence). CDR3 amino acids: CASSLAGSSEQFF. The CDR3 DNA is TGTGCCAGCAGCTTAGCCGGTAGTAGCGAGCAGTTCTTC.

This chain joins TRBV5-1 and TRBJ1-1, with 7 bases identical to TRBD1. This CDR3 comprises 13 residues. With 3 bases clipped from V and 7 bases from J, the junction kept 6 bases outside the gene matches. Germline V gives CDR1 SGHRS, CDR2 YFSETQ. The CDR3 spells CASSSTGASEAFF. CDR3 bases: TGCGCCAGCAGCTCCACAGGGGCAAGTGAAGCTTTCTTT. Using reference TRBV5-1 and TRBJ1-1 for the parts outside the CDR3, the full variable domain is KAGVTQTPRYLIKTRGQQVTLSCSPISGHRSVSWYQQTPGQGLQFLFEYFSETQRNKGNFPGRFSGRQFSNSRSEMNVSTLELGDSALYLCASSSTGASEAFFGQGTRLTVV.

The chain joins TRBV3-1 to TRBJ1-2; D possibly corresponds to TRBD1 (5 bases). Trimming took off 1 base at V and 7 bases at J, with 10 bases between the two ends. The CDR3 sequence is 13 residues long. Germline V gene lookup returns CDR1 LGHDT and CDR2 YNNKEL (reference sequence). The CDR3 DNA reads TGTGCCAGCAGCCAAGTGTCCGGGGGTGGCTACACCTTC. Translation: CASSQVSGGGYTF.

This clonotype was recorded at least ten times. The CDR3 sequence is CSATTGGWTDTQYF. The CDR3 region has the DNA TGCAGTGCCACCACAGGGGGTTGGACAGATACGCAGTATTTT. The J gene is TRBJ2-3, the V gene TRBV20-1, with 8 bases lining up with TRBD1. CDR1 DFQATT and CDR2 SNEGSKA come from the germline V gene (reference sequence). J was trimmed by 3 bases and V by 6 bases; bases with no gene match: 8. This CDR3 is 14 amino acids long.

This clonotype was counted a few times. The chain links TRBV27 to TRBJ2-7; 8 positions match TRBD1. V lost 2 bases and J lost 2; bases outside the gene matches: 8. CDR1 is MNHEY, CDR2 SMNVEV, per germline (reference sequence). CDR3 length equals 16 residues. The CDR3 sequence: CASSLLLGQGTYEQYF. The CDR3 DNA sequence: TGTGCCAGCAGTTTACTTTTAGGACAGGGAACCTACGAGCAGTACTTC.

The chain links TRBV20-1 to TRBJ1-5; possibly TRBD1 for D (5 bases). The CDR3 has 16 residues. Germline V lookup: CDR1 DFQATT, CDR2 SNEGSKA (reference sequence). V was pared by 0 bases and J by 1 base, with 13 bases between. CDR3 amino acids: CSARDPARVSNQPQHF. The CDR3 DNA follows: TGCAGTGCTAGAGATCCGGCCAGGGTAAGCAATCAGCCCCAGCATTTT.

This clonotype occurred a few times. The rearrangement links TRBV24-1 to TRBJ2-2, with D possibly being TRBD1 (6 bases). Germline V gives CDR1 KGHDR, CDR2 SFDVKD. V lost 7 bases to trimming and J lost 4 bases, with 15 bases between them. The CDR3 is 15 residues long. The CDR3 region has the DNA TGTGCCACCAGCGTCAGGGGACGGGGCACCGGGGAGCTGTTTTTT. Translated: CATSVRGRGTGELFF.

This sequence joins TRBV7-8 and TRBJ2-7; D gene unclear. The CDR3 covers 15 residues. The V end lost 2 bases, the J end lost 0 bases, and 11 bases lay between the germline ends. CDR1 is SGHVS and CDR2 is FQNEAQ in the germline V gene. CDR3 residues: CASSLQLQISYEQYF. CDR3 in DNA: TGTGCCAGCAGCTTACAATTACAGATCTCCTACGAGCAGTACTTC.

The chain combines TRBV7-9 with TRBJ2-5, with 7 bases fitting TRBD1. This CDR3 is built from 12 residues. Germline V gene sequence: CDR1 SEHNR, CDR2 FQNEAQ (reference sequence). With 7 bases clipped from V and 6 bases from J, the junction kept 5 bases outside the gene matches. CDR3 bases: TGTGCCAGCAACAGGGGTGGAAAGACCCAGTACTTC. Encoded protein: CASNRGGKTQYF.

In its sample, this clonotype was seen a few times. The chain recombines TRBV6-2 or TRBV6-3 with TRBJ2-2; D gene unclear. Trimming took 5 bases from V and 2 from J, leaving 6 bases between them. The CDR3 runs 13 residues. Germline lookup yields CDR1 MNHEY and CDR2 SVGEGT. In nucleotides, the CDR3 is TGTGCCAGCAGTGCTTATAACACCGGGGAGCTGTTTTTT. It yields the protein CASSAYNTGELFF.

The rearrangement joins TRBV12-3 or TRBV12-4 to TRBJ1-5; 7 positions agree with TRBD1. CDR3 size: 14 residues. With 4 bases clipped from V and 5 bases from J, the junction kept 5 bases outside the gene matches. The CDR3: CASSSGQWYQPQHF. CDR3 bases: TGTGCCAGCAGTTCGGGACAGTGGTATCAGCCCCAGCATTTT.

This chain uses TRBV7-2 with TRBJ2-3; the match to TRBD2 covers 7 bases. Per the germline V gene, CDR1 is SGHTA and CDR2 is FQGNSA. The CDR3 is 15 amino acids. Germline trimming cut 5 bases from V and 5 bases from J; bases unmatched to any gene: 10. In nucleotides, the CDR3 is TGTGCCAGCAGCCAAGCGGGGCCTAAAGGAGATACGCAGTATTTT. Translating it yields CASSQAGPKGDTQYF. Full variable domain (missing parts from reference TRBV7-2 and TRBJ2-3): GAGVSQSPSNKVTEKGKDVELRCDPISGHTALYWYRQSLGQGLEFLIYFQGNSAPDKSGLPSDRFSAERTGGSVSTLTIQRTQQEDSAVYLCASSQAGPKGDTQYFGPGTRLTVL.

The chain has TRBV20-1 and TRBJ2-3; D remains unclear. Germline V gene data show CDR1 as DFQATT and CDR2 as SNEGSKA (reference sequence). V lost 7 bases and J 0 bases, leaving 11 bases between the germline ends. This CDR3 comprises 13 residues. The CDR3 reads CSVYARSTDTQYF. In DNA, the CDR3 is TGCAGTGTATACGCCAGAAGCACAGATACGCAGTATTTT.

This clonotype has only a few counts. The J gene is TRBJ2-5, the V gene TRBV6-2 or TRBV6-3, with D unclear. The CDR3 length is 12 residues. Germline loops: CDR1 MNHEY, CDR2 SVGEGT. The V gene lost 7 bases and the J gene lost 2 bases, with 8 bases spanning the gap. This CDR3 reads CASMGSQETQYF. In DNA, the CDR3 is TGTGCCAGCATGGGATCTCAAGAGACCCAGTACTTC.

The chain recombines TRBV3-1 with TRBJ2-7, with 9 bases identical to TRBD1. Germline V gives CDR1 LGHDT, CDR2 YNNKEL (reference sequence). V shed 4 bases, J shed 3 bases, and the junction held 13 bases outside the gene matches. This CDR3 spans 17 amino acids. CDR3 coding DNA: TGTGCCAGCAGCCCAACGGCGACAACAGGGGGCAACTACGAGCAGTACTTC. Its translation: CASSPTATTGGNYEQYF.

This clonotype was counted a few times. CDR3: CASSPVAGTARGEQYF. The CDR3 nucleotides read TGTGCCAGCAGCCCCGTAGCGGGGACCGCCAGGGGGGAGCAGTACTTC. The chain joins TRBV5-6 to TRBJ2-7; possibly TRBD2 for D (8 bases). The CDR3 totals 16 residues. Trimming removed 4 bases from V and 7 bases from J, with 24 bases in between. Germline-derived CDR1 and CDR2 are SGHDT and YYEEEE.